This T cell receptor (beta chain) originates from a study of OX40 agonist ivuxolimab in advanced cancers. Study summary: Intravenous ivuxolimab at 0.01 to 10 mg/kg was given to patients every 2 weeks. Eligibility rules accepted prior anti-PD-1, anti-PD-L1 or anti-CTLA-4 therapy, and around 38% had some.

Trimming took 7 bases from V and 0 from J, leaving 18 bases between them. There are 16 residues in the CDR3. CDR1 and CDR2 (germline): SGHTA, FQGNSA. Study-wide findings and caveats: The work left the antigen specificity of expanded peripheral T cells undetermined.

Concerning this clone itself: The antigen is not known.

Sequenced by immunoSEQ multiplex PCR; TCRdb stores in-frame clones only, minus some. Altogether around 67,000 clones are present, about 80% being singletons, with the ten largest covering less than 2.5%. Patients with a history of autoimmune disease or on systemic immunosuppression were excluded. The receptor was derived from an adult with an advanced solid tumor such as melanoma, head and neck, liver or kidney cancer. The chain recombines TRBV7-2 with TRBJ1-2, with a weak D call TRBD1 (5 bases). Sequencing was performed on CD4+ or CD8+ T cells sorted from blood, taken in a trial of the OX40 agonist ivuxolimab. The CDR3 spells CASIGTRTGPNYGYTF. The CDR3 nucleotides read TGTGCCAGCATAGGCACCCGGACGGGGCCTAACTATGGCTACACCTTC.